This TCR beta chain is drawn from a study of blood T cell repertoires in COVID-19. On the study more broadly: From the United States, Italy and Spain came samples of acute and convalescent COVID-19. Sample material is recorded as cDNA or gDNA derived from T cells, B-cell-depleted T cells, or PBMCs.

With V trimmed by 3 bases and J by 3 bases, 10 bases remained unmatched. Germline-derived CDR1 and CDR2 are MGHRA and YSYEKL. This CDR3 region has 18 residues. Per the study methods: Counts of nucleated cells, estimated from reference gene primer amplification, were obtained. Some clones are missing from TCRdb's copy, which holds only in-frame ones; the method was immunoSEQ multiplex PCR. The V and J calls and the clone size are those of that table, but D and trimming were determined from the DNA. This table has under 130,000 clones, more than 80% appearing once. The specimen sequenced was peripheral blood. This chain uses TRBV4-1 with TRBJ2-3; 12 bases align to TRBD1. The sequence derives from an elderly woman with acute or convalescent COVID-19. This chain's CDR3 is CASSHRSPGQGATDTQYF. CDR3 in DNA: TGCGCCAGCAGCCATAGAAGTCCGGGACAGGGGGCAACAGATACGCAGTATTTT.